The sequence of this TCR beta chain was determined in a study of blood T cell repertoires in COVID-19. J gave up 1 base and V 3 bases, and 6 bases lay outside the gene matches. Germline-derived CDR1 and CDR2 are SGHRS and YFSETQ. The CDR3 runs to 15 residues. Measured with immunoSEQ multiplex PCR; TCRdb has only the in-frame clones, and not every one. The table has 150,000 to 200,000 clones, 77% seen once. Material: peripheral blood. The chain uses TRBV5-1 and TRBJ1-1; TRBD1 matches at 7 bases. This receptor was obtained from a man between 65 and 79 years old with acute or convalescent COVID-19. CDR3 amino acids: CASSYSGQQNTEAFF. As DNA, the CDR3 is TGCGCCAGCAGCTATTCGGGACAGCAGAACACTGAAGCTTTCTTT.